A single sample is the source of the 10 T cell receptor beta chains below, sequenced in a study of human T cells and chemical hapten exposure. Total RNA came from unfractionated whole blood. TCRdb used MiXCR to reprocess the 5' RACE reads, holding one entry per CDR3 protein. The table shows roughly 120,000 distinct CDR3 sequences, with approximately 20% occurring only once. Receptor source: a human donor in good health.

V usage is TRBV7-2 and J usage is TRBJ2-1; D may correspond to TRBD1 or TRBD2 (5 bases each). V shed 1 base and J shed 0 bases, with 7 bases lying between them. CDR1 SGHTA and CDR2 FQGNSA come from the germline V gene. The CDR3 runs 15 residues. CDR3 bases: TGTGCCAGCAGCTTAGAGGGGAGCTCCTACAATGAGCAGTTCTTC. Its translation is CASSLEGSSYNEQFF. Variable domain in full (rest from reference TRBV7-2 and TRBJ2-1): GAGVSQSPSNKVTEKGKDVELRCDPISGHTALYWYRQSLGQGLEFLIYFQGNSAPDKSGLPSDRFSAERTGGSVSTLTIQRTQQEDSAVYLCASSLEGSSYNEQFFGPGTRLTVL.

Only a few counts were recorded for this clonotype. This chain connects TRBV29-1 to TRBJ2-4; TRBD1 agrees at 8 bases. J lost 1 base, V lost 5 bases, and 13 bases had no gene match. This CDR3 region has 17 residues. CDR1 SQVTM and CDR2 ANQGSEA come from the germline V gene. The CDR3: CSVPRWNRGVAKNIQYF. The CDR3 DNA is TGCAGCGTTCCCAGATGGAACAGGGGGGTTGCCAAAAACATTCAGTACTTC.

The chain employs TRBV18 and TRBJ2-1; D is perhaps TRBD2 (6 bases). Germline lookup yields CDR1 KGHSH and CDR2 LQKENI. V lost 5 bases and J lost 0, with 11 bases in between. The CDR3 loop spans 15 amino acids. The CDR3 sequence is CASSSTAGSYNEQFF. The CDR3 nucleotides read TGTGCCAGCTCATCAACAGCGGGCTCCTACAATGAGCAGTTCTTC.

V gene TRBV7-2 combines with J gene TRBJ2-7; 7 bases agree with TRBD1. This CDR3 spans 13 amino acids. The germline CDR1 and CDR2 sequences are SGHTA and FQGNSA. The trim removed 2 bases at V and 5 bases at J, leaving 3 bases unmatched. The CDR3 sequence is CASSLRGLDEQYF. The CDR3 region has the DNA TGTGCCAGCAGCTTAAGGGGGCTGGACGAGCAGTACTTC.

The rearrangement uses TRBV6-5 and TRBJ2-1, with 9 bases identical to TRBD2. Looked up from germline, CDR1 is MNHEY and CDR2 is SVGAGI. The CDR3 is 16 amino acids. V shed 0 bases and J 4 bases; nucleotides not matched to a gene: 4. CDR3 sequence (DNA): TGTGCCAGCAGTTACTCAACTAGCGGGCCTTACAATGAGCAGTTCTTC. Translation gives CASSYSTSGPYNEQFF.

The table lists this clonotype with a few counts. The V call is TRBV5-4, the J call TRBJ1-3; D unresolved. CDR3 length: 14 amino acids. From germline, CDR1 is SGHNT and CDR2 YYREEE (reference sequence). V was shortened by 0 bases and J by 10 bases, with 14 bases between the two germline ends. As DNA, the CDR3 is TGTGCCAGCAGCTTGGGGCCCCGTAGCGGGACCATATATTTT. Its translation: CASSLGPRSGTIYF.

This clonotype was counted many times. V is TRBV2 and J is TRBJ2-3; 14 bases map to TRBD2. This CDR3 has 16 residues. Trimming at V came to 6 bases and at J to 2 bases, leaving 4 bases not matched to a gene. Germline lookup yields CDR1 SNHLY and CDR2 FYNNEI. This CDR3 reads CASRGLAGAPTDTQYF. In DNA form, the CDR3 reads TGTGCCAGCAGGGGACTAGCGGGAGCGCCCACAGATACGCAGTATTTT. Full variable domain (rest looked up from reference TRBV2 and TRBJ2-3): EPEVTQTPSHQVTQMGQEVILRCVPISNHLYFYWYRQILGQKVEFLVSFYNNEISEKSEIFDDQFSVERPDGSNFTLKIRSTKLEDSAMYFCASRGLAGAPTDTQYFGPGTRLTVL.

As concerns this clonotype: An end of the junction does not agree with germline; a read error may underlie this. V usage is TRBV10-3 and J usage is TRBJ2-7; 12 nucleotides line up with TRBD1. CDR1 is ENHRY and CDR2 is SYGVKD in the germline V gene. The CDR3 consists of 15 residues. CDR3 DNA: TGTACCATCAGTGAGCGGGGACAGGGGGCGGGCGAGCAGTACTTC. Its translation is CTISERGQGAGEQYF.

CDR3 DNA sequence: TGTGCCAGCAGCTCCGGACAGGGGGTCAACACTGAAGCTTTCTTT. Amino acid sequence: CASSSGQGVNTEAFF. The gene calls are TRBV7-2 and TRBJ1-1, with TRBD1 matching over 10 bases. Per germline, CDR1 SGHTA and CDR2 FQGNSA. The CDR3 covers 15 residues. The ends lost 4 bases at V and 2 bases at J; junction bases unmatched: 4.

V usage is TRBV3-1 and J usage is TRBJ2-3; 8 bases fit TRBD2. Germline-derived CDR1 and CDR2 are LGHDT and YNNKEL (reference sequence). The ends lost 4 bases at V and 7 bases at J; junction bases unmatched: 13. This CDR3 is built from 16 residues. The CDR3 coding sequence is TGTGCCAGCAGCCCCAGGACTAGCTGGGTTTTGAATACGCAGTATTTT. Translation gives CASSPRTSWVLNTQYF.